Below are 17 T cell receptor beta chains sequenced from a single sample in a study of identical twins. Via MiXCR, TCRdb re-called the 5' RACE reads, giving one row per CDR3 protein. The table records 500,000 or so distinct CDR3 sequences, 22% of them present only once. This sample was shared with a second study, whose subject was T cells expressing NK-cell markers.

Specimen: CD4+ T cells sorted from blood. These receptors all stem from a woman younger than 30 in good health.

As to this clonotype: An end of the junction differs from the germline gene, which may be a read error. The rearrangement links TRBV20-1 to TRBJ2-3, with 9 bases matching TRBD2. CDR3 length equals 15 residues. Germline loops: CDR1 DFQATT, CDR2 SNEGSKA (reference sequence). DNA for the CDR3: TGCAGTGCTCCTGGCGGGAGGGTGAGCAGAGATACGCAGTATTTT. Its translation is CSAPGGRVSRDTQYF.

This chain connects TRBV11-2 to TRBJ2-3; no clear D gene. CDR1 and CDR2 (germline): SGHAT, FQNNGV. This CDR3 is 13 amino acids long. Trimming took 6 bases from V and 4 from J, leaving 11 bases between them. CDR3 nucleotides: TGTGCCAGCAGGGGAAACGCCGCAGATACGCAGTATTTT. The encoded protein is CASRGNAADTQYF.

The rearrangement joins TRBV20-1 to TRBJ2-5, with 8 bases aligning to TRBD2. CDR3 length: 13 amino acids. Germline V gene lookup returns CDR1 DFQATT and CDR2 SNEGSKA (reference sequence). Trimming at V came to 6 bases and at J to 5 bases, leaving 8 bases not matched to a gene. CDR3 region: CSAVAGSPETQYF. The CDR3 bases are TGCAGTGCCGTAGCGGGGTCACCGGAGACCCAGTACTTC.

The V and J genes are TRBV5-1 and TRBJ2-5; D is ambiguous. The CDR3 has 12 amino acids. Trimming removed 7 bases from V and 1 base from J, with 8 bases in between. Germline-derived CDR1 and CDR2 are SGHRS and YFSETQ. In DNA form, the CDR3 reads TGCGCCAGCGCAGACTTCCAAGAGACCCAGTACTTC. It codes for CASADFQETQYF. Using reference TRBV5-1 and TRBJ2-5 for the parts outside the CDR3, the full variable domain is KAGVTQTPRYLIKTRGQQVTLSCSPISGHRSVSWYQQTPGQGLQFLFEYFSETQRNKGNFPGRFSGRQFSNSRSEMNVSTLELGDSALYLCASADFQETQYFGPGTRLLVL.

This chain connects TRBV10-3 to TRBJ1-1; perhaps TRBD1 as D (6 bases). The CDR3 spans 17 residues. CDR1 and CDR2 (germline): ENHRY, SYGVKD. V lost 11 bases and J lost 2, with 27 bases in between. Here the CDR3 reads CAAGATRRGEGNTEAFF. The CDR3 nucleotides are TGTGCCGCCGGGGCGACGCGCAGGGGAGAGGGTAACACTGAAGCTTTCTTT.

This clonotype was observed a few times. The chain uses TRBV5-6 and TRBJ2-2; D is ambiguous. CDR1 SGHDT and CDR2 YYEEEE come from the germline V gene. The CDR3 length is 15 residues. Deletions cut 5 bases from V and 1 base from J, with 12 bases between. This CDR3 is CASRPQNRNTGELFF. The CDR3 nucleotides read TGTGCCAGCAGGCCCCAAAACCGGAACACCGGGGAGCTGTTTTTT.

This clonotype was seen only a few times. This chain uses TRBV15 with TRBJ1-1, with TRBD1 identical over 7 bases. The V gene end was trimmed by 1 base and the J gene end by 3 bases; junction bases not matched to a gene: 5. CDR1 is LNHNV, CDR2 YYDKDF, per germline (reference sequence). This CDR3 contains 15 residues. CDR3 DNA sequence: TGTGCCACCAGCAGAGGAGGGGGCGCAGACACTGAAGCTTTCTTT. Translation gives CATSRGGGADTEAFF.

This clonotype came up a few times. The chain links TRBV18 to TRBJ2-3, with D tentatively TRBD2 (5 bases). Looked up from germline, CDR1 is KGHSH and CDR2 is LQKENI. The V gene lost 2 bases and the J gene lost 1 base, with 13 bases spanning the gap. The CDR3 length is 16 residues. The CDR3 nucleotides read TGTGCCAGCTCACCATATGGGAGCTCGGGCACAGATACGCAGTATTTT. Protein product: CASSPYGSSGTDTQYF.

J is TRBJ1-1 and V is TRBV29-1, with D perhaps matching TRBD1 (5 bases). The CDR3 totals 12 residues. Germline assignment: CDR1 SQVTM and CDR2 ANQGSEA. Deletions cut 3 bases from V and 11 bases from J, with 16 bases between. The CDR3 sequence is CSVESGGAGAFF. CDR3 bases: TGCAGCGTTGAGTCGGGGGGAGCCGGGGCTTTCTTT. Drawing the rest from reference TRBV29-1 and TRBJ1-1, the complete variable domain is SAVISQKPSRDICQRGTSLTIQCQVDSQVTMMFWYRQQPGQSLTLIATANQGSEATYESGFVIDKFPISRPNLTFSTLTVSNMSPEDSSIYLCSVESGGAGAFFGQGTRLTVV.

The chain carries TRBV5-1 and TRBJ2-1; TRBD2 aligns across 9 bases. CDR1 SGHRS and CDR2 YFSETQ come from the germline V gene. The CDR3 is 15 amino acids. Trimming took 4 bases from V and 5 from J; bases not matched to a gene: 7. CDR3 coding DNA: TGCGCCAGCAGCCTTAGCGGGAGAAGAAACAATGAGCAGTTCTTC. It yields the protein CASSLSGRRNNEQFF.

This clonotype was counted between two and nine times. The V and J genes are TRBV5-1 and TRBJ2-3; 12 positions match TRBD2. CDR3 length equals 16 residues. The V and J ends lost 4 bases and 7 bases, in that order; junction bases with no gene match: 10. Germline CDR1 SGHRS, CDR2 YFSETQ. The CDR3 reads CASSPWTSGVMNTQYF. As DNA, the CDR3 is TGCGCCAGCAGCCCGTGGACTAGCGGGGTGATGAATACGCAGTATTTT.

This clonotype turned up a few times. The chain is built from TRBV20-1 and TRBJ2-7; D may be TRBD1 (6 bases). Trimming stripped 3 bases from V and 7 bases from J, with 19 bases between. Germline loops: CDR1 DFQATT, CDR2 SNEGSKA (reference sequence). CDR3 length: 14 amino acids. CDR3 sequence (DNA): TGCAGTGCTAGTAGTGGCAGGGGCCTGAAGGAGCAGTACTTC. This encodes CSASSGRGLKEQYF.

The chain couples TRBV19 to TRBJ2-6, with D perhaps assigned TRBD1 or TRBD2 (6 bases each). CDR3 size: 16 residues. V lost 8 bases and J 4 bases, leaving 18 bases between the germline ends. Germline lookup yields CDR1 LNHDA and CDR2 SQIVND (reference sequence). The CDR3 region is CASLNYRAGGANVLTF. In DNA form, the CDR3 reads TGTGCCAGTCTGAACTACAGGGCGGGAGGGGCCAACGTCCTGACTTTC. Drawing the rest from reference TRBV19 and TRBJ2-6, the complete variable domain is DGGITQSPKYLFRKEGQNVTLSCEQNLNHDAMYWYRQDPGQGLRLIYYSQIVNDFQKGDIAEGYSVSREKKESFPLTVTSAQKNPTAFYLCASLNYRAGGANVLTFGAGSRLTVL.

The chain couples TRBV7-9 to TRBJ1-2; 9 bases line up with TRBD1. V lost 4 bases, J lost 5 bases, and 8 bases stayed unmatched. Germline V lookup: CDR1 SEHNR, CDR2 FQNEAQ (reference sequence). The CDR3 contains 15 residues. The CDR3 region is CASSSRQGDKYGYTF. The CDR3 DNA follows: TGTGCCAGCAGCTCAAGACAGGGGGATAAATATGGCTACACCTTC.

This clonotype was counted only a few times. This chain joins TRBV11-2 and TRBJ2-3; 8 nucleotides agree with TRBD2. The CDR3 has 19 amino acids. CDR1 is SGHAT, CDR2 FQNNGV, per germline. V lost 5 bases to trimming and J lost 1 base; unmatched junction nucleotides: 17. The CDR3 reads CASSRAIPIAGKGTDTQYF. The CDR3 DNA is TGTGCCAGCAGCCGGGCTATCCCCATAGCGGGAAAGGGCACAGATACGCAGTATTTT.

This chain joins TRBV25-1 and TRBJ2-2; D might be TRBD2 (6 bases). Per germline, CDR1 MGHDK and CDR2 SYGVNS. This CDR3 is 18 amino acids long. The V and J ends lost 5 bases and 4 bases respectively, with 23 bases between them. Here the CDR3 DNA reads TGTGCCAGCAGTACCCGGCCGGGGGATGGCGGAATCACCGGGGAGCTGTTTTTT. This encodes CASSTRPGDGGITGELFF.

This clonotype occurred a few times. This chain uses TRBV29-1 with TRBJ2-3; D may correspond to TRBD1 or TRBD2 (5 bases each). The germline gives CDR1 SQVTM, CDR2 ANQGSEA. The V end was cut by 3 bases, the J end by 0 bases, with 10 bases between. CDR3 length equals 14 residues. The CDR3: CSVDKGRSTDTQYF. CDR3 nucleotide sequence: TGCAGCGTTGACAAGGGACGGAGCACAGATACGCAGTATTTT.